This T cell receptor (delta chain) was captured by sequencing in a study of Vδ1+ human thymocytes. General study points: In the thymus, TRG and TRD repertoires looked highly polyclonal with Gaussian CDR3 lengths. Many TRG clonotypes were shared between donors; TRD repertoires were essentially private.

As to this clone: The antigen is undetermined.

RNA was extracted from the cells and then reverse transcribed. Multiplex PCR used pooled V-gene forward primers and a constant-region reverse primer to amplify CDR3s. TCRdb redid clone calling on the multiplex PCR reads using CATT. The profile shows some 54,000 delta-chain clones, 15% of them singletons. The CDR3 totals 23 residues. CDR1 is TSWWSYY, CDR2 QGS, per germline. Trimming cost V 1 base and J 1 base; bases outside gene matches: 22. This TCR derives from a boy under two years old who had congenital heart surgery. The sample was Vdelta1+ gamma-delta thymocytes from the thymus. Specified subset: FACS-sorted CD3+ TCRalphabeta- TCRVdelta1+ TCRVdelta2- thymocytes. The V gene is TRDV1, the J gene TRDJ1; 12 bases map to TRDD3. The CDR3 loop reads CALGEPPSYLPYWGIPSTDKLIF. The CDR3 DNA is TGTGCTCTTGGGGAACCCCCTTCCTACCTTCCGTACTGGGGGATACCTTCCACCGATAAACTCATCTTT.